This T cell receptor beta chain was sequenced for a study of CD4 T cells in relation to SARS-CoV-2 and coronaviruses. TCRdb's copy holds only in-frame clones and misses some; the assay was immunoSEQ multiplex PCR. The data hold just under 30,000 clones, with about 78% observed a single time. This CDR3 has 15 amino acids. Germline CDR1 and CDR2: SGHTS and YDEGEE. As regards this clone: Its antigen is not identified. The junction and the germline gene differ at one end; a read error may be behind it.

Unexposed donor CD4+ T cells date from about 2011-2018, before the COVID-19 pandemic. CD4+ T cells were isolated from the cells after 10 days of culture. This rearrangement joins TRBV5-8 to TRBJ1-4; D possibly corresponds to TRBD1 (5 bases). The sample consisted of CD4+ T cells from PBMCs, cultured in vitro. The sequence came from a human donor in good health. This CDR3 reads CASRLGGRANEKLFF. The CDR3 coding sequence is TGTGCCAGCAGGTTGGGGGGGAGAGCTAATGAAAAACTGTTTTTT.